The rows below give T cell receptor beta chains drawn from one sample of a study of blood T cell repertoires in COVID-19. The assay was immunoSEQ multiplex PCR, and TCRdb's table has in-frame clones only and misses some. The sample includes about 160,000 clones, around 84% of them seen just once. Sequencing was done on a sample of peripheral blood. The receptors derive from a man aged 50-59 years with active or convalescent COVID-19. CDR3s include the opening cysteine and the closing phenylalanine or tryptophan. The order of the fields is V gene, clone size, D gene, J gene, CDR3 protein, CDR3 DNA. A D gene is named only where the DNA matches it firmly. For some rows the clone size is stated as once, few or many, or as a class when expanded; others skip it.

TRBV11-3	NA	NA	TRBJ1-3	CASSVRSTGNTIYF	TGTGCCAGCAGCGTCAGGTCAACTGGAAACACCATATATTTT
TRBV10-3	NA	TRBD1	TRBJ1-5	CAINSDRGGQPQHF	TGTGCCATCAACTCGGACAGGGGCGGTCAGCCCCAGCATTTT
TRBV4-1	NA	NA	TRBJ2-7	CASSPIGTPSSYEQYF	TGCGCCAGCAGCCCGATCGGGACTCCCAGCTCCTACGAGCAGTACTTC
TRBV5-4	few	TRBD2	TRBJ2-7	CASGREGRSYEQYF	TGTGCCAGCGGACGGGAGGGCCGGTCCTACGAGCAGTACTTC
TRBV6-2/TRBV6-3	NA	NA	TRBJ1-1	CASSYTLGGTEAFF	TGTGCCAGCAGTTACACTTTGGGGGGCACTGAAGCTTTCTTT
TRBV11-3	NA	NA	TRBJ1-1	CASSSRSWTPNTEAFF	TGTGCCAGCAGCTCGCGGTCTTGGACACCCAACACTGAAGCCTTCTTT
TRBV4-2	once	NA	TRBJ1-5	CASSQADSVDQPQHF	TGTGCCAGCAGCCAGGCGGACAGTGTGGATCAGCCCCAGCATTTT
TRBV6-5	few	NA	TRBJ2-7	CASSYRDTQYEQYF	TGTGCCAGCAGTTACCGGGACACCCAGTACGAGCAGTACTTC
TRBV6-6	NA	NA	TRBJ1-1	CASSYPGDILDGEAFF	TGTGCCAGCAGTTACCCTGGGGACATCCTCGACGGTGAAGCTTTCTTT
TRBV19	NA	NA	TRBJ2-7	CASTLLPGSEQYF	TGTGCCAGTACCCTCCTCCCGGGGTCCGAGCAGTACTTC
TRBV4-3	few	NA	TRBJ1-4	CASSQVFTTNEKLFF	TGCGCCAGCAGCCAAGTTTTCACAACTAATGAAAAACTGTTTTTT
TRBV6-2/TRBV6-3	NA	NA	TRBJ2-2	CASSYGLNTGELFF	TGTGCCAGCAGTTACGGACTGAACACCGGGGAGCTGTTTTTT
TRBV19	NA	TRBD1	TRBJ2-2	CASSRDRAGTGELFF	TGTGCCAGTAGCCGGGACAGGGCGGGCACCGGGGAGCTGTTTTTT
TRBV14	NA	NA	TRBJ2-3	CASSQWDTSTDTQYF	TGTGCCAGCAGCCAATGGGACACCAGCACAGATACGCAGTATTTT
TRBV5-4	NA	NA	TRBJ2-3	CASSLGQRRGDTQYF	TGTGCCAGCAGCTTGGGTCAGCGGCGGGGTGATACGCAGTATTTT
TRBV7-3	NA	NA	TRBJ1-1	CASSRNLNTEAFF	TGTGCCAGCAGCCGCAACTTGAACACTGAAGCTTTCTTT
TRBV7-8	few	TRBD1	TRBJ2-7	CASSLAQAGGREQYF	TGTGCCAGCAGCTTAGCGCAGGCAGGGGGACGAGAGCAGTACTTC